Shown below are 19 T cell receptor beta chains from a single sample sequenced in a study of shared clonotypes between healthy human individuals. Method: immunoSEQ multiplex PCR; TCRdb's copy keeps in-frame clones and lacks some. Among 450,000 to 500,000 clones listed, approximately 78% were seen once. Sequenced input: PBMCs. The receptors derive from a woman between 40 and 50 years old in good health. Some clones in this sample may be carry-over from other donors' samples.

In this sample, this clone turned up once. CDR3 protein: CAWSVGSSTDTQYF. CDR3 DNA sequence: TGTGCCTGGAGTGTTGGCAGCAGCACAGATACGCAGTATTTT. V gene TRBV30 combines with J gene TRBJ2-3; D remains ambiguous. V shed 0 bases and J shed 0 bases, with 7 bases lying between them. In germline, CDR1 is GTSNPN, CDR2 SVGIG (reference sequence). The CDR3 spans 14 residues.

The rearrangement joins TRBV2 to TRBJ2-7; D is ambiguous. The V end lost 8 bases, the J end lost 0 bases, and 5 bases lay between the germline ends. The germline V gene encodes CDR1 SNHLY and CDR2 FYNNEI. This CDR3 has 11 residues. This CDR3 reads CASRFSYEQYF. The CDR3 nucleotides read TGTGCCAGCCGGTTCTCCTACGAGCAGTACTTC.

V is TRBV4-1 and J is TRBJ2-5; D gene uncertain. The DNA end favors TRBJ2-7, so the J call may be wrong. Germline-derived CDR1 and CDR2 are MGHRA and YSYEKL. The CDR3 runs to 14 residues. This CDR3 reads CASSPGQSSYEQYF. The CDR3, as DNA: TGCGCCAGCAGTCCGGGCCAGAGCTCCTACGAGCAGTACTTC.

J is TRBJ2-7 and V is TRBV5-1; a possible D gene is TRBD2 (6 bases). Germline V lookup: CDR1 SGHRS, CDR2 YFSETQ. V was pared by 5 bases and J by 4 bases, with 19 bases between. This CDR3 contains 15 residues. CDR3 in amino acids: CASRPVSGTAYEQYF. The CDR3 region has the DNA TGCGCCAGCAGGCCAGTCTCCGGGACTGCTTACGAGCAGTACTTC.

The chain has TRBV11-2 and TRBJ1-3, with TRBD1 identical over 7 bases. Germline V gene sequence: CDR1 SGHAT, CDR2 FQNNGV. The CDR3 length is 14 residues. Germline trimming cut 5 bases from V and 2 bases from J; bases unmatched to any gene: 3. The CDR3 coding sequence is TGTGCCAGCAGCCTAACAGGGGCTGGAAACACCATATATTTT. Its translation is CASSLTGAGNTIYF.

About this clone itself: Other DNA variants within this sample encode the same CDR3. This rearrangement joins TRBV19 to TRBJ1-3; D gene unclear. This CDR3 has 12 amino acids. Germline-derived CDR1 and CDR2 are LNHDA and SQIVND (reference sequence). V gave up 8 bases and J gave up 4 bases, with 9 bases separating them. This chain's CDR3 is CASRGLGNTIYF. The CDR3 DNA is TGTGCCAGTCGCGGCCTCGGAAACACCATATATTTT.

The gene calls are TRBV28 and TRBJ1-5; 7 bases fit TRBD1. Looked up from germline, CDR1 is MDHEN and CDR2 is SYDVKM. Losses at the gene ends were 6 bases for V and 0 bases for J; bases not matched to a gene: 14. CDR3 length equals 18 residues. CDR3 in DNA: TGTGCCAGCAGCCCCCGACAGGGTTGGTCTGATAGCAATCAGCCCCAGCATTTT. It encodes CASSPRQGWSDSNQPQHF.

The chain carries TRBV7-2 and TRBJ1-5, with D tentatively TRBD1 (6 bases). This CDR3 contains 15 residues. V was shortened by 1 base and J by 7 bases, with 14 bases between the two germline ends. Germline CDR1 and CDR2: SGHTA and FQGNSA. The CDR3 loop reads CASSLDGGHGQPQHF. In DNA, the CDR3 is TGTGCCAGCAGCTTAGATGGGGGGCATGGGCAGCCCCAGCATTTT. The full variable domain, completed using reference TRBV7-2 and TRBJ1-5, is GAGVSQSPSNKVTEKGKDVELRCDPISGHTALYWYRQSLGQGLEFLIYFQGNSAPDKSGLPSDRFSAERTGGSVSTLTIQRTQQEDSAVYLCASSLDGGHGQPQHFGDGTRLSIL.

J is TRBJ2-7 and V is TRBV11-2; D might be TRBD1 or TRBD2, each matching 7 bases. Per the germline V gene, CDR1 is SGHAT and CDR2 is FQNNGV. The CDR3 sequence is 16 residues long. The V gene lost 1 base and the J gene lost 2 bases, with 15 bases spanning the gap. The CDR3 sequence: CASSLAGGGGAYEQYF. The DNA for the CDR3 is TGTGCCAGCAGCTTAGCAGGGGGGGGAGGGGCCTACGAGCAGTACTTC. Full variable domain (remainder filled in from reference TRBV11-2 and TRBJ2-7): EAGVAQSPRYKIIEKRQSVAFWCNPISGHATLYWYQQILGQGPKLLIQFQNNGVVDDSQLPKDRFSAERLKGVDSTLKIQPAKLEDSAVYLCASSLAGGGGAYEQYFGPGTRLTVT.

There are a few counts of this clone. This chain joins TRBV6-4 and TRBJ1-6; possibly TRBD1 for D (5 bases). V lost 4 bases to trimming and J lost 7 bases, with 11 bases between them. The CDR3 runs to 14 residues. From germline, CDR1 is MRHNA and CDR2 SNTAGT. The CDR3 DNA sequence: TGTGCCAGCAGTGTTGAGACAGCAAATTCACCCCTCCACTTT. Its protein product is CASSVETANSPLHF.

J is TRBJ1-2 and V is TRBV19, with D maybe TRBD1 (6 bases). Trimming took 3 bases from V and 2 from J, leaving 13 bases between them. CDR3 size: 15 residues. The V gene's germline CDR1 is LNHDA and CDR2 SQIVND (reference sequence). CDR3 bases: TGTGCCAGTAGTATGAAGACAGGAGGCAACTATGGCTACACCTTC. Protein sequence: CASSMKTGGNYGYTF.

This clone came up once. The V and J genes are TRBV18 and TRBJ2-7; a possible D gene is TRBD2 (5 bases). Between the trimmed V and J ends, which lost 3 bases and 7 bases, there was a span of 13 bases. CDR1 KGHSH and CDR2 LQKENI come from the germline V gene. The CDR3 extends over 13 amino acids. CDR3 sequence reads: CASSPNGSGEQYF. CDR3 bases: TGTGCCAGCTCACCTAACGGATCGGGGGAGCAGTACTTC.

This sequence joins TRBV29-1 and TRBJ2-7, with TRBD2 matching over 8 bases. The length of the CDR3 is 15 residues. Germline trimming cut 2 bases from V and 0 bases from J; bases unmatched to any gene: 6. CDR1 is SQVTM and CDR2 is ANQGSEA in the germline V gene. CDR3 loop: CSVERGSGNSYEQYF. The DNA of the CDR3 is TGCAGCGTTGAAAGGGGTAGCGGGAACTCCTACGAGCAGTACTTC.

The J gene is TRBJ1-2, the V gene TRBV28; D uncertain. The V and J ends lost 5 bases and 4 bases respectively, with 11 bases between them. The CDR3 sequence is 13 residues long. From germline, CDR1 is MDHEN and CDR2 SYDVKM. The CDR3 loop is CASSPTSRYGYTF. The CDR3 DNA reads as TGTGCCAGCAGTCCGACATCCCGCTATGGCTACACCTTC.

The rearrangement uses TRBV4-1 and TRBJ2-1; tentative D call: TRBD2 (6 bases). Germline V gene sequence: CDR1 MGHRA, CDR2 YSYEKL. This CDR3 has 15 residues. Trimming removed 4 bases from V and 3 bases from J, with 13 bases in between. The chain's CDR3 is CASSPMREVYNEQFF. CDR3 sequence (DNA): TGCGCCAGCAGCCCGATGAGGGAGGTCTACAATGAGCAGTTCTTC.

Comment on this clone: A read error is likely here: a far larger clone is one base away. This specimen includes other DNA sequences encoding the same CDR3. V is TRBV2 and J is TRBJ2-5; D is perhaps TRBD1 (6 bases). CDR1 is SNHLY and CDR2 is FYNNEI in the germline V gene. CDR3 length: 15 amino acids. Trimming stripped 9 bases from V and 0 bases from J, with 17 bases between. The CDR3 nucleotides are TGTGCCAGTACCCGCTCAGGACAGTACCAAGAGACCCAGTACTTC. The encoded protein is CASTRSGQYQETQYF.

This clone was detected once. The chain combines TRBV7-2 with TRBJ2-5; 8 bases are shared with TRBD1. Germline CDR1 is SGHTA and CDR2 is FQGNSA. This CDR3 is built from 15 residues. Trimming took 4 bases from V and 4 from J; bases not matched to a gene: 8. In DNA form, the CDR3 reads TGTGCCAGCAGCTCCCGGACAGGGTGGGGAGAGACCCAGTACTTC. This encodes CASSSRTGWGETQYF.

This chain uses TRBV10-3 with TRBJ2-1, with a weak D call TRBD2 (6 bases). The V gene's germline CDR1 is ENHRY and CDR2 SYGVKD. There are 16 residues in the CDR3. V was pared by 6 bases and J by 1 base, with 16 bases between. The chain's CDR3 is CAISPSRGRSYNEQFF. The CDR3 nucleotides read TGTGCCATCAGCCCTTCCCGAGGGAGGTCCTACAATGAGCAGTTCTTC.

This clone was detected only a few times. The chain carries TRBV29-1 and TRBJ2-3, with 8 bases matching TRBD2. The V gene end was trimmed by 3 bases and the J gene end by 4 bases; junction bases not matched to a gene: 3. This CDR3 spans 13 amino acids. Per germline, CDR1 SQVTM and CDR2 ANQGSEA. CDR3 in amino acids: CSVDREGSDTQYF. The CDR3 DNA is TGCAGCGTTGACCGGGAGGGGTCAGATACGCAGTATTTT.